This entry concerns a single T cell receptor (beta chain). Its specificity is unknown. The sample comes from a study of cytomegalovirus exposure and HLA in healthy donors. Study findings and constraints: Later work found that TCR association rates differed between HLA loci; DRB1 had the most and HLA-C the fewest. TRBV6-2, TRBV6-3 and some other V segments were excluded as indistinguishable. Productive rates of about 87% or about 30% were seen for most TCR beta V segments in an earlier analysis.

60 Vbeta and 13 Jbeta primers were used in PCR. TCRdb's copy holds only in-frame clones and misses some; the assay was immunoSEQ multiplex PCR. The sample consists of about 200,000 clones, around 83% of them appearing once. CDR3 size: 14 residues. Germline CDR1 MDHEN, CDR2 SYDVKM. V was pared by 5 bases and J by 0 bases, with 11 bases between. The material sequenced was PBMCs. The receptor was derived from a woman aged 40 to 50 in good health and CMV-seronegative. This chain connects TRBV28 to TRBJ2-7; possible D gene TRBD2, 5 bases. CDR3 nucleotides: TGTGCCAGCAGTGTAGCGATTAGCTCCTACGAGCAGTACTTC. This codes for CASSVAISSYEQYF.